A selection of T cell receptor beta chains follows, all from one sample in a study of blood T cells in healthy people across ages. TCRdb reprocessed the 5' RACE reads with MiXCR, giving one entry per CDR3 protein. Of about 640,000 distinct CDR3 sequences listed, roughly 58% were seen once; the top ten hold 35% to 40%. The specimen sequenced was blood. The origin of the receptors is a man aged 60 to 69 in good health. The CDR3 runs from the conserved cysteine through the conserved F or W. D genes are given only for firm matches. Clone size, where shown, is once, few, many, or a class for clones that have expanded.

TRBV18	-	once	TRBJ2-7	CASSPVGHSYEQYF	TGTGCCAGCTCACCGGTGGGGCACTCCTACGAGCAGTACTTC
TRBV7-7	-	-	TRBJ2-5	CASSVWTRETQYF	TGTGCCAGCAGCGTATGGACCCGAGAGACCCAGTACTTC
TRBV20-1	-	few	TRBJ2-5	CSAGFGWETQYF	TGCAGTGCAGGTTTTGGATGGGAGACCCAGTACTTC
TRBV3-1	TRBD2	-	TRBJ2-3	CASRRTSGPGDTQYF	TGTGCCAGCAGACGGACTAGCGGCCCGGGGGATACGCAGTATTTT
TRBV7-3	-	once	TRBJ2-7	CASSLGKPPYEQYF	TGTGCCAGCAGCTTAGGGAAGCCCCCCTACGAGCAGTACTTC
TRBV27	TRBD1	few	TRBJ1-5	CASSRQGALLPSQPQHF	TGTGCCAGCAGTCGACAGGGGGCCTTACTCCCAAGCCAGCCCCAGCATTTT
TRBV24-1	-	-	TRBJ2-1	CATSDGGNNEQFF	TGTGCCACCAGTGATGGGGGAAACAATGAGCAGTTCTTC
TRBV12-3/TRBV12-4	TRBD2	-	TRBJ2-3	CASSRAAGGPTDTQYF	TGTGCCAGCAGCCGCGCCGCGGGGGGGCCCACAGATACGCAGTATTTT
TRBV2	-	-	TRBJ2-5	CASSVDFSPQETQYF	TGTGCCAGCAGTGTGGATTTCTCCCCCCAAGAGACCCAGTACTTC
TRBV14	-	once	TRBJ2-7	CASSPIRRPSYEQYF	TGTGCCAGCAGCCCCATCCGACGGCCCTCCTACGAGCAGTACTTC
TRBV5-1	-	few	TRBJ2-7	CASSLALSGGASYEQYF	TGCGCCAGCAGCTTGGCACTATCGGGGGGCGCTTCCTACGAGCAGTACTTC
TRBV6-5	-	-	TRBJ1-2	CASRQLNYGYTF	TGTGCCAGCAGACAGCTTAACTATGGCTACACCTTC
TRBV10-3	-	few	TRBJ1-5	CAISERGSNQPQHF	TGTGCCATCAGTGAGCGGGGGAGCAATCAGCCCCAGCATTTT
TRBV20-1	-	many	TRBJ2-4	CSASVTAEGIQYF	TGCAGTGCTAGTGTAACAGCCGAGGGTATTCAGTACTTC
TRBV20-1	-	few	TRBJ2-6	CSARDPVRGVGANVLTF	TGCAGTGCTAGAGACCCCGTCCGGGGAGTTGGGGCCAACGTCCTGACTTTC
TRBV28	TRBD1	-	TRBJ2-1	CASSLGTGTNYNEQFF	TGTGCCAGCAGTTTAGGGACAGGGACTAACTACAATGAGCAGTTCTTC
TRBV21-1	-	-	TRBJ2-3	CARKASGYTDTQYF	TGTGCCCGAAAGGCTAGCGGGTACACAGATACGCAGTATTTT
TRBV2	-	-	TRBJ2-7	CASSAPLGANSYEQYF	TGTGCCAGCAGTGCCCCGTTAGGGGCGAACTCCTACGAGCAGTACTTC
TRBV10-3	-	few	TRBJ1-4	CAISEFDGEKLFF	TGTGCCATCAGTGAGTTCGATGGTGAAAAACTGTTTTTT
TRBV3-1	TRBD2	-	TRBJ2-5	CASSLRTSGREQYF	TGTGCCAGCAGCCTGAGGACTAGCGGGCGGGAGCAGTACTTC
TRBV29-1	-	many	TRBJ2-1	CSVAGASTYNEQFF	TGCAGCGTTGCGGGGGCTTCGACCTACAATGAGCAGTTCTTC
TRBV12-3/TRBV12-4	-	few	TRBJ2-5	CASSLARGAGTQYF	TGTGCCAGCAGTTTAGCGCGAGGGGCGGGGACCCAGTACTTC
TRBV7-9	TRBD1	-	TRBJ2-5	CASSFGQGPRETQYF	TGTGCCAGCAGCTTTGGACAGGGTCCGCGAGAGACCCAGTACTTC
TRBV20-1	-	-	TRBJ1-5	CSASPSGYQPQHF	TGCAGTGCGTCACCGTCCGGGTACCAGCCCCAGCATTTT